This TCR beta chain was identified in a study of T cells after somatic rescue of genetic block (TCRdb year 2020). Regarding the research as a whole: What the study looked at was long-term robustness, specifically in a T-cell system that came about through somatic rescue of a genetic block in T-cell development.

The library relied on the immunoSEQ multiplex PCR assay. TCRdb limited this immuneACCESS table to in-frame rearrangements with V and J called. A share of clones is missing; checked studies link under half to unresolved V genes, and the rest is unexplained. The sample includes about 67,000 clones, with approximately 90% observed a single time. Of the sample, around 2.8% is held by the ten largest clones. The trim is 4 bases for V and 1 base for J, with a gap of 10 bases between the germline ends. The CDR3 goes from the cysteine to the phenylalanine over 14 residues. The sequence is cut down to CDR3 DNA, 42 bases in frame from base 1. In the germline V gene (reference sequence), CDR1 corresponds to LNHDA and CDR2 to SQIVND. Comment on this clone: Its antigen has not been determined. No clone much larger than this one lies a single base away; base qualities are absent.

This TCR was recovered from a man aged 40-50 years. The V gene is TRBV19 and the J gene is TRBJ1-1; TRBD1 is a possible D gene, resting on 6 matching bases. Sequenced sample: peripheral blood mononuclear cells (PBMCs). In nucleotide form, the sequence is TGTGCCAGTAGTACGTTACAGGGGAACACTGAAGCTTTCTTT. Its protein reads: CASSTLQGNTEAFF.